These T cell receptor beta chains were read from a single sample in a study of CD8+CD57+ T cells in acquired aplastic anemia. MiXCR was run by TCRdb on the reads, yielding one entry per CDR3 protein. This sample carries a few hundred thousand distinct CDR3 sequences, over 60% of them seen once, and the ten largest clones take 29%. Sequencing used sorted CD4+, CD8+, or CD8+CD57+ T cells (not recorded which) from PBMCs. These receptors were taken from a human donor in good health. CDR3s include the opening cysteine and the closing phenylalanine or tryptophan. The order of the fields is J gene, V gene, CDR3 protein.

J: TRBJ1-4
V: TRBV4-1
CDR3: CASKKLVVGQGRATNEKLFF

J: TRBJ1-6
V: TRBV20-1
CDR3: CSARDPDKGKGLYNSPLHF

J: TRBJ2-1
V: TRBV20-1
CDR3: CSARGPSGGDYNEQFF

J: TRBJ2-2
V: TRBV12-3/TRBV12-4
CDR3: CASSFMSQGELFF

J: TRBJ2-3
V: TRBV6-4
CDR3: CASSPGAGEYNEQYF

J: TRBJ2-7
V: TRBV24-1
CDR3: CATSATGNSYEQYF

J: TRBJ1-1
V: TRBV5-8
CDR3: CASSLTGRAEAFF

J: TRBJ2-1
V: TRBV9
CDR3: CASSVGRASYNEQFF

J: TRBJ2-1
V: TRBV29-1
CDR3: CSVYLDRMDEQFF

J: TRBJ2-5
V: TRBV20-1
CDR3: CSANTGEETQYF

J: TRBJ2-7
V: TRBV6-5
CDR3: CASSLGLAGRYEQYF

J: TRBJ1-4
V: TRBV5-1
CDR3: CASSPSTDPNEKLFF

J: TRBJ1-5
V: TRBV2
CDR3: CASSRTGEVDQPQHF

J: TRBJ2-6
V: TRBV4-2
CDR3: CASSQDLSSGANVLTF

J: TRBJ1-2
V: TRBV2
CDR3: CASDRDYGYTF

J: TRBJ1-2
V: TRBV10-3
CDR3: CASSLIDRHGYTF

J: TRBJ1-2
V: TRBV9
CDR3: CASSVGEGRRGYTF

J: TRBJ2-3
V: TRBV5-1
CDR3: CASSPSTDTQYF